These 15 T cell receptor beta chains were sequenced from one sample in a study of CD8 T cells in ankylosing spondylitis. TCRdb reprocessed the 5' RACE reads with MiXCR, giving one entry per CDR3 protein. Of around 340,000 distinct CDR3 sequences listed, roughly 20% were seen once; the top ten hold 13%. The specimen sequenced was blood, either unsorted or a sorted T cell fraction (not recorded which). These receptors originate from a male donor with ankylosing spondylitis or in good health (not recorded which).

The V call is TRBV9, the J call TRBJ1-2, with D possibly matching TRBD1 (5 bases). Trimming took off 0 bases at V and 7 bases at J, with 25 bases between the two ends. Germline CDR1 and CDR2: SGDLS and YYNGEE. The CDR3 covers 18 residues. The CDR3 DNA reads TGTGCCAGCAGCGTAGACCGTCAACCCGGACATCACGGGGGTGGCTACACCTTC. This translates into CASSVDRQPGHHGGGYTF.

This clonotype was seen a few times. V usage is TRBV20-1 and J usage is TRBJ2-2, with a possible D match to TRBD1 (5 bases). The CDR3 sequence is 13 residues long. Germline-derived CDR1 and CDR2 are DFQATT and SNEGSKA (reference sequence). V lost 4 bases and J 3 bases, leaving 9 bases between the germline ends. This CDR3 reads CSATGFDTGELFF. The CDR3 coding sequence is TGCAGTGCTACAGGGTTTGACACCGGGGAGCTGTTTTTT.

The chain is built from TRBV7-3 and TRBJ2-1; D gene unclear. The CDR3 length is 14 residues. V was clipped by 5 bases and J by 4 bases, with 12 bases between them. CDR1 SGHTA and CDR2 FQGTGA come from the germline V gene. The CDR3: CASSPRPAYNEQFF. The CDR3 DNA follows: TGTGCCAGCAGCCCCCGCCCAGCTTACAATGAGCAGTTCTTC.

The chain couples TRBV2 to TRBJ2-5; D might be TRBD2 (6 bases). CDR1 is SNHLY, CDR2 FYNNEI, per germline. The V end was cut by 2 bases, the J end by 5 bases, with 15 bases between. This CDR3 contains 15 residues. The CDR3 loop reads CASSERRGAMETQYF. The CDR3 DNA sequence: TGTGCCAGCAGTGAACGGCGGGGAGCCATGGAGACCCAGTACTTC.

CDR3 sequence: CASSSQVPYEQYF. CDR3 sequence (DNA): TGTGCCAGCAGCTCCCAGGTACCCTACGAGCAGTACTTC. The genes are TRBV3-1 and TRBJ2-7; no reliable D call. The ends were cut back, 5 bases at V and 2 bases at J, with 10 bases in the middle. This CDR3 is built from 13 residues. CDR1 and CDR2 (germline): LGHDT, YNNKEL (reference sequence).

This clonotype has only a few counts. The J gene is TRBJ1-6, the V gene TRBV5-1, with 12 positions matching TRBD1. V gave up 4 bases and J gave up 6 bases; unmatched junction bases: 5. Germline V gene lookup returns CDR1 SGHRS and CDR2 YFSETQ. The CDR3 runs 16 residues. CDR3 DNA: TGCGCCAGCAGCACGGGACAGGGGGCGAGTAATTCACCCCTCCACTTT. Residues: CASSTGQGASNSPLHF.

This chain links TRBV7-9 with TRBJ2-7; D possibly uses TRBD1 or TRBD2 (5 bases each). This CDR3 is built from 15 residues. Germline V lookup: CDR1 SEHNR, CDR2 FQNEAQ (reference sequence). Trimming left V 1 base short and J 5 bases short, with 15 bases between. The CDR3 nucleotides read TGTGCCAGCAGCTTAGTCTTGGCAGGGAGAAACGAGCAGTACTTC. This sequence encodes CASSLVLAGRNEQYF.

With regard to this clonotype: The junction departs from germline at one end; a sequencing error may be responsible. The chain has TRBV2 and TRBJ2-1; 8 nucleotides agree with TRBD2. Germline V gene data show CDR1 as SNHLY and CDR2 as FYNNEI. The CDR3 is 14 amino acids. The CDR3 coding sequence is TGTGCCAGCAGTAGGGCGGGGGGCCCTCCCTCGTGGCTCTTC. This translates into CASSRAGGPPSWLF.

This clonotype was counted between two and nine times. The chain has TRBV7-9 and TRBJ2-1, with D unclear. This CDR3 has 12 residues. The germline gives CDR1 SEHNR, CDR2 FQNEAQ (reference sequence). V was shortened by 5 bases and J by 5 bases, with 7 bases between the two germline ends. The CDR3 DNA sequence: TGTGCCAGCAGCCCTGAAGACAATGAGCAGTTCTTC. This sequence encodes CASSPEDNEQFF.

This clonotype has a handful of counts. This sequence joins TRBV9 and TRBJ2-7; 10 nucleotides line up with TRBD1. Trimming cost V 2 bases and J 4 bases; bases outside gene matches: 6. Germline V gene sequence: CDR1 SGDLS, CDR2 YYNGEE. The CDR3 has 15 residues. The CDR3 region has the DNA TGTGCCAGCAGCGTGGGCGGACAGGGGGGTTACGAGCAGTACTTC. Encoded protein: CASSVGGQGGYEQYF. Using reference TRBV9 and TRBJ2-7 for the parts outside the CDR3, the full variable domain is DSGVTQTPKHLITATGQRVTLRCSPRSGDLSVYWYQQSLDQGLQFLIQYYNGEERAKGNILERFSAQQFPDLHSELNLSSLELGDSALYFCASSVGGQGGYEQYFGPGTRLTVT.

This sequence joins TRBV5-6 and TRBJ2-3, with 11 bases lining up with TRBD2. Per the germline V gene, CDR1 is SGHDT and CDR2 is YYEEEE. The CDR3 is made up of 16 amino acids. The V and J ends lost 0 bases and 4 bases, in that order; junction bases with no gene match: 4. The CDR3: CASSLEIAGGPDTQYF. The CDR3 DNA reads TGTGCCAGCAGCTTGGAAATAGCGGGGGGGCCAGATACGCAGTATTTT.

This chain connects TRBV27 to TRBJ2-5; unclear D gene. Germline assignment: CDR1 MNHEY and CDR2 SMNVEV (reference sequence). There are 12 residues in the CDR3. V lost 6 bases to trimming and J lost 5 bases, with 10 bases between them. The CDR3 coding sequence is TGTGCCAGCAGCAATTTCGGCGAGACCCAGTACTTC. Translation gives CASSNFGETQYF.

The V call is TRBV4-1, the J call TRBJ2-7; maybe TRBD1 (7 bases). The germline CDR1 and CDR2 sequences are MGHRA and YSYEKL. Trimming pared 4 bases from V and 0 bases from J, leaving 19 bases between. The CDR3 is 17 residues long. The CDR3 DNA sequence: TGCGCCAGCAGCCCCTATGGAGGGGGCTCACTCTCCTACGAGCAGTACTTC. Translation gives CASSPYGGGSLSYEQYF.

This clonotype occurred a few times. V is TRBV10-3 and J is TRBJ1-2; a possible D gene is TRBD1 (5 bases). Germline loops: CDR1 ENHRY, CDR2 SYGVKD. The CDR3 sequence is 17 residues long. Trimming cost V 1 base and J 4 bases, with 19 bases left between them. CDR3: CAISEWDQEVKGYGYTF. CDR3 nucleotide sequence: TGTGCCATCAGTGAGTGGGACCAGGAGGTTAAAGGCTATGGCTACACCTTC.

The rearrangement joins TRBV4-1 to TRBJ2-1, with 8 nucleotides matching TRBD2. CDR1 and CDR2 (germline): MGHRA, YSYEKL. CDR3 length: 15 amino acids. Germline trimming cut 5 bases from V and 5 bases from J; bases unmatched to any gene: 8. The CDR3 nucleotides read TGCGCCAGCAGCATGGGCGTACTAGCGGACAATGAGCAGTTCTTC. Its translation is CASSMGVLADNEQFF.